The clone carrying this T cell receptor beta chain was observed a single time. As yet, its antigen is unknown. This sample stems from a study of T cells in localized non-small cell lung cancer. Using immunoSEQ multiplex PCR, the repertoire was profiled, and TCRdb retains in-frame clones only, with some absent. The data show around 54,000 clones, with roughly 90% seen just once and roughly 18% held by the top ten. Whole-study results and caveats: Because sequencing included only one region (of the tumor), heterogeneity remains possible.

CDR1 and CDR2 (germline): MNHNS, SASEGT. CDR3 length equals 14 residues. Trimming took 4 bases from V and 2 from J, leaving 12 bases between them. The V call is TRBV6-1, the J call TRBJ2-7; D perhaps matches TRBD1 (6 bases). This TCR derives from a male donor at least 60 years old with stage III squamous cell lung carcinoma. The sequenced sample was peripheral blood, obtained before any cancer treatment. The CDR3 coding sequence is TGTGCCAGCAGTGCTCCTCAGGGGCCCTACGAGCAGTACTTC. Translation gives CASSAPQGPYEQYF.